These 20 T cell receptor beta chains share one sample of origin, sequenced in a study of CD8 T cells in ankylosing spondylitis. TCRdb used MiXCR to reprocess the 5' RACE reads, holding one entry per CDR3 protein. The sample contains about 96,000 distinct CDR3 sequences, 25% to 35% of which appear only once. The sample taken for sequencing was blood, either unsorted or a sorted T cell fraction (not recorded which). These receptors all stem from a male donor with ankylosing spondylitis or in good health (not recorded which).

J is TRBJ1-4 and V is TRBV3-1; perhaps TRBD1 as D (5 bases). CDR1 and CDR2 (germline): LGHDT, YNNKEL (reference sequence). V gave up 1 base and J gave up 7 bases, with 10 bases separating them. This CDR3 comprises 14 residues. The CDR3 is CASSQVGGGEKLFF. The CDR3 nucleotides read TGTGCCAGCAGCCAAGTAGGTGGGGGTGAAAAACTGTTTTTT.

This clonotype came up a few times. The genes are TRBV20-1 and TRBJ2-1, with D uncertain. Germline CDR1 DFQATT, CDR2 SNEGSKA (reference sequence). The CDR3 covers 14 residues. V was clipped by 4 bases and J by 0 bases, with 10 bases between them. The CDR3 reads CSAKTQSSYNEQFF. The DNA for the CDR3 is TGCAGTGCTAAGACTCAAAGCTCCTACAATGAGCAGTTCTTC.

This clonotype was seen ten or more times. The J gene is TRBJ2-5, the V gene TRBV20-1; 7 positions agree with TRBD2. CDR1 and CDR2 (germline): DFQATT, SNEGSKA (reference sequence). Losses at the gene ends were 5 bases for V and 2 bases for J; bases not matched to a gene: 8. The CDR3 loop spans 14 amino acids. CDR3 in amino acids: CSAGTWTRQETQYF. The DNA of the CDR3 is TGCAGTGCTGGTACCTGGACTAGACAAGAGACCCAGTACTTC.

This clonotype was detected a few times. This chain uses TRBV27 with TRBJ2-1; D might be TRBD1 (6 bases). The germline CDR1 and CDR2 sequences are MNHEY and SMNVEV (reference sequence). V was pared by 5 bases and J by 10 bases, with 9 bases between. This CDR3 region has 11 residues. The CDR3 DNA is TGTGCCAGCAGTCCAGGGACAGAGCAGTTCTTC. This codes for CASSPGTEQFF.

This clonotype was seen more than once but under ten times. J is TRBJ1-5 and V is TRBV7-8; D not certain. Trimming took 3 bases from V and 4 from J, leaving 7 bases between them. There are 13 residues in the CDR3. Germline CDR1 is SGHVS and CDR2 is FQNEAQ. CDR3 amino acids: CASSFTQNQPQHF. CDR3 nucleotides: TGTGCCAGCAGCTTTACTCAGAATCAGCCCCAGCATTTT.

Worth noting for this clonotype: A read error is possible here, since a much larger clone lies one base away. The J gene is TRBJ2-2, the V gene TRBV7-2, with a tentative D call TRBD2 (5 bases). Looked up from germline, CDR1 is SGHTA and CDR2 is FQGNSA. V gave up 4 bases and J gave up 4 bases, with 13 bases separating them. The CDR3 sequence is 15 residues long. The CDR3 reads CASSYPAAGTGELFF. CDR3 coding DNA: TGTGCCAGCAGCTACCCAGCGGCCGGCACCGGGGAGCTGTTTTTT.

The V and J genes are TRBV20-1 and TRBJ2-3, with a possible D match to TRBD1 (7 bases). V lost 6 bases, J lost 2 bases, and 18 bases lay in between. Germline V gives CDR1 DFQATT, CDR2 SNEGSKA (reference sequence). This CDR3 spans 15 amino acids. The CDR3 loop reads CSAQGGTGDTDTQYF. The CDR3 DNA reads as TGCAGTGCCCAGGGGGGAACAGGGGACACAGATACGCAGTATTTT.

There are a few counts of this clonotype. V gene TRBV5-1 combines with J gene TRBJ2-7; D is undetermined. V was cut by 0 bases and J by 0 bases, with 7 bases left in between. CDR1 is SGHRS, CDR2 YFSETQ, per germline. The length of the CDR3 is 14 residues. CDR3 DNA: TGCGCCAGCAGCTTGGTCAGACGCTCCTACGAGCAGTACTTC. It encodes CASSLVRRSYEQYF.

J is TRBJ2-5 and V is TRBV24-1; D possibly corresponds to TRBD2 (6 bases). Germline V gene sequence: CDR1 KGHDR, CDR2 SFDVKD. This CDR3 contains 13 residues. V lost 5 bases, J lost 0 bases, and 6 bases lay in between. CDR3 DNA sequence: TGTGCCACCAGTGGCGGGAACCAAGAGACCCAGTACTTC. This encodes CATSGGNQETQYF.

CDR3 sequence (DNA): TGTGCCAGCAGCGCCCTAGGGAATGAGCAGTTCTTC. It codes for CASSALGNEQFF. The chain employs TRBV11-2 and TRBJ2-1; D is ambiguous. Per germline, CDR1 SGHAT and CDR2 FQNNGV. Trimming pared 5 bases from V and 7 bases from J, leaving 9 bases between. The CDR3 length is 12 residues. Based on the CDR3 plus reference TRBV11-2 and TRBJ2-1, the full variable domain is EAGVAQSPRYKIIEKRQSVAFWCNPISGHATLYWYQQILGQGPKLLIQFQNNGVVDDSQLPKDRFSAERLKGVDSTLKIQPAKLEDSAVYLCASSALGNEQFFGPGTRLTVL.

This chain uses TRBV7-9 with TRBJ2-3, with D unresolved. Germline values: CDR1 SEHNR, CDR2 FQNEAQ (reference sequence). The CDR3 loop spans 16 amino acids. V lost 3 bases and J lost 0, with 13 bases in between. CDR3 residues: CASSLIGTRSTDTQYF. Here the CDR3 DNA reads TGTGCCAGCAGCTTGATTGGCACCCGCAGCACAGATACGCAGTATTTT.

This clonotype was observed a handful of times. V usage is TRBV20-1 and J usage is TRBJ1-4; D gene ambiguous. V was cut by 5 bases and J by 6 bases, with 16 bases left in between. Germline V gene data show CDR1 as DFQATT and CDR2 as SNEGSKA (reference sequence). CDR3 size: 14 residues. The CDR3 nucleotides read TGCAGTGCTCCGACTGGGGTTTCGCATGAAAAACTGTTTTTT. Protein: CSAPTGVSHEKLFF.

This clonotype was detected only a few times. The chain employs TRBV18 and TRBJ2-3, with 9 bases fitting TRBD1. Germline V gene data show CDR1 as KGHSH and CDR2 as LQKENI. V gave up 4 bases and J gave up 1 base; unmatched junction bases: 3. This CDR3 region has 15 residues. The DNA of the CDR3 is TGTGCCAGCTCACGACGACAGGGGGGCACAGATACGCAGTATTTT. It translates to CASSRRQGGTDTQYF.

This clonotype has only a few counts. The chain couples TRBV5-1 to TRBJ2-1, with 10 bases fitting TRBD1. Trimming cost V 3 bases and J 0 bases; bases outside gene matches: 0. The CDR3 contains 15 residues. Germline CDR1 reads SGHRS; CDR2 reads YFSETQ. This chain's CDR3 is CASSWTGGSYNEQFF. The CDR3 DNA reads as TGCGCCAGCAGCTGGACAGGGGGCTCCTACAATGAGCAGTTCTTC. Variable domain in full (rest from reference TRBV5-1 and TRBJ2-1): KAGVTQTPRYLIKTRGQQVTLSCSPISGHRSVSWYQQTPGQGLQFLFEYFSETQRNKGNFPGRFSGRQFSNSRSEMNVSTLELGDSALYLCASSWTGGSYNEQFFGPGTRLTVL.

The chain recombines TRBV10-3 with TRBJ2-1, with D tentatively TRBD2 (5 bases). This CDR3 comprises 14 residues. V gave up 1 base and J gave up 9 bases, with 13 bases separating them. From germline, CDR1 is ENHRY and CDR2 SYGVKD. The CDR3 DNA is TGTGCCATCAGTGAGTTCGGGGAGAGGGCTGAGCAGTTCTTC. The encoded protein is CAISEFGERAEQFF.

This chain uses TRBV5-1 with TRBJ2-5; the match to TRBD2 covers 7 bases. With V trimmed by 4 bases and J by 0 bases, 3 bases remained unmatched. The V gene's germline CDR1 is SGHRS and CDR2 YFSETQ. The CDR3 has 14 residues. CDR3 bases: TGCGCCAGCAGCCCTCTAGCGGACCAAGAGACCCAGTACTTC. This codes for CASSPLADQETQYF.

The rearrangement uses TRBV7-3 and TRBJ2-5, with a possible D match to TRBD2 (6 bases). Looked up from germline, CDR1 is SGHTA and CDR2 is FQGTGA. The V gene lost 4 bases and the J gene lost 0 bases, with 9 bases spanning the gap. The CDR3 covers 14 residues. CDR3 loop: CASSSGLDQETQYF. CDR3 nucleotides: TGTGCCAGCAGCTCGGGACTGGACCAAGAGACCCAGTACTTC.

This clonotype was seen only a few times. The chain employs TRBV5-1 and TRBJ2-3; D not certain. V gave up 0 bases and J gave up 4 bases, with 9 bases separating them. Germline V gives CDR1 SGHRS, CDR2 YFSETQ. The CDR3 sequence is 14 residues long. CDR3 residues: CASSLVLGPDTQYF. In DNA form, the CDR3 reads TGCGCCAGCAGCTTGGTTCTAGGCCCAGATACGCAGTATTTT.

V is TRBV5-1 and J is TRBJ2-3, with 7 bases lining up with TRBD1. Germline loops: CDR1 SGHRS, CDR2 YFSETQ. This CDR3 is 15 amino acids long. After removal of 3 bases from V and 0 bases from J, the junction contained 4 bases not matched to a gene. The CDR3 loop is CASSSLTGSTDTQYF. CDR3 nucleotide sequence: TGCGCCAGCAGCTCATTGACAGGGAGCACAGATACGCAGTATTTT.

This chain connects TRBV5-1 to TRBJ2-2; TRBD1 is a possible D gene (6 bases). Germline-derived CDR1 and CDR2 are SGHRS and YFSETQ. V was clipped by 4 bases and J by 4 bases, with 17 bases between them. The CDR3 has 16 amino acids. The CDR3 is CASSHLQGMGTGELFF. DNA for the CDR3: TGCGCCAGCAGCCACCTACAGGGTATGGGCACCGGGGAGCTGTTTTTT.